The source of this TCR beta chain is a study of tumor-infiltrating lymphocytes in primary liver carcinoma. Researchers drew blood RNA from unsorted whole blood and extracted germline DNA as well. CDR1 is MNHEY and CDR2 is SVGEGT in the germline V gene. This CDR3 contains 21 residues. A constant-region primer served to make TCR beta cDNA from roughly 460 ng total RNA. Researchers made the TCR beta libraries by running three nested multiplex PCR rounds with slightly modified ARM-PCR. Two initial PCR rounds of around 10 cycles each paired TRBV1-TRBV30 forward primers with a C-beta reverse primer. TCRdb reprocessed the multiplex PCR reads via MiXCR and lists one record per CDR3 protein. In the table there are nearly 200,000 distinct CDR3 sequences, 65% of which are singletons. In the case of this clonotype: A much more abundant neighbour one base away suggests this may be a read error.

Specimen: peripheral blood. The chain carries TRBV6-2 or TRBV6-3 and TRBJ2-2, with D perhaps TRBD2 (5 bases). The TCR sequence derives from a woman aged 55-69 years with primary liver carcinoma and hepatitis B virus infection. The CDR3: CASSYSSLTPMASANTGELLF. The CDR3 region has the DNA TGTGCCAGCAGTTACTCATCTTTAACCCCTATGGCGAGCGCGAACACCGGGGAGCTGTTATTT.